This T cell receptor (beta chain) is drawn from a study of tissue T cells after allogeneic stem cell transplantation. Study-level background: Gastrointestinal graft-versus-host disease was present in all patients, each treated with several therapy lines.

CDR1 SGDLS and CDR2 YYNGEE come from the germline V gene. V lost 4 bases to trimming and J lost 3 bases, with 8 bases between them. There are 13 residues in the CDR3. Produced via immunoSEQ multiplex PCR; TCRdb's table is partial and in-frame only. The table records approximately 45,000 clones, just under 95% of them present only once. The material sequenced was blood, taken before transplantation. The chain carries TRBV9 and TRBJ2-1, with D possibly TRBD1 on 5 matching bases. The clonotype originates from a woman aged 40-75 years who later had graft-versus-host disease after an allogeneic stem cell transplant. The CDR3 spells CASSPTVYNEQFF. The CDR3 DNA follows: TGTGCCAGCAGCCCGACAGTCTACAATGAGCAGTTCTTC.